A selection of T cell receptor beta chains follows, all from one sample in a study of control samples from healthy donors and cancer patients. TCRdb's copy holds only in-frame clones and misses some; the assay was immunoSEQ multiplex PCR. Here the sample spans about 42,000 clones, around 78% being singletons. Sequenced: blood. The receptor set was obtained from a man aged 55 to 70 in good health. CDR3s leave out the opening cysteine and the closing phenylalanine or tryptophan. Fields, in order: V gene, CDR3 length, J gene, CDR3 protein.

V: TRBV27
length: 14
J: TRBJ2-1
CDR3: ASSSRGSSRSGEQF

V: TRBV5-4
length: 12
J: TRBJ2-2
CDR3: ASSHEGEVGELF

V: TRBV4-2
length: 14
J: TRBJ2-5
CDR3: ASSQDGATPRETQY

V: TRBV7-2
length: 14
J: TRBJ1-3
CDR3: ASSYYQGNSGNTIY

V: TRBV27
length: 11
J: TRBJ1-6
CDR3: ASSPSYNSPLH

V: TRBV21-1
length: 11
J: TRBJ2-7
CDR3: ASSKGASYEQY

V: TRBV28
length: 13
J: TRBJ1-5
CDR3: ASSLKGAYNQPQH

V: TRBV5-1
length: 13
J: TRBJ2-3
CDR3: ASSLVPGSTDTQY

V: TRBV5-1
length: 14
J: TRBJ2-1
CDR3: ASSLDPSGGYNEQF

V: TRBV14
length: 13
J: TRBJ2-1
CDR3: ASRAGLADYFEQF

V: TRBV11-2
length: 13
J: TRBJ1-1
CDR3: ASSLTSGVNTEAF

V: TRBV24-1
length: 12
J: TRBJ1-4
CDR3: ATSDTGGGEKLF

V: TRBV2
length: 13
J: TRBJ2-7
CDR3: ASTRTSGGSYEQY

V: TRBV7-6
length: 14
J: TRBJ2-5
CDR3: ASSFFSSGGRETQY

V: TRBV4-3
length: 13
J: TRBJ2-7
CDR3: ASSRRTGGAYEQY

V: TRBV6-5
length: 13
J: TRBJ1-5
CDR3: ASSYTTGTDQPQH

V: TRBV12-3/TRBV12-4
length: 10
J: TRBJ1-1
CDR3: ASSLINREAF

V: TRBV6-5
length: 12
J: TRBJ2-7
CDR3: ASGNRVISYEQY

V: TRBV6-2/TRBV6-3
length: 13
J: TRBJ1-1
CDR3: ASSHRRDRNTEAF

V: TRBV7-2
length: 15
J: TRBJ2-3
CDR3: ASSFRARGGGADTQY

V: TRBV5-5
length: 13
J: TRBJ2-1
CDR3: ASSRGLAGVDEQF

V: TRBV9
length: 13
J: TRBJ1-2
CDR3: ASSVSGGAHYGYT

V: TRBV28
length: 13
J: TRBJ2-2
CDR3: ASSAGGLGTGELF

V: TRBV15
length: 14
J: TRBJ2-2
CDR3: ATSRDSGRYTGELF

V: TRBV4-2
length: 15
J: TRBJ2-7
CDR3: ASSQVFGTSNHYEQY

V: TRBV30
length: 11
J: TRBJ1-1
CDR3: AWRWGGGTEAF

V: TRBV3-1/TRBV3-2
length: 13
J: TRBJ2-1
CDR3: ASRGWGLAYNEQF

V: TRBV11-2
length: 14
J: TRBJ2-3
CDR3: ASSNRDSPSTDTQY

V: TRBV19
length: 18
J: TRBJ2-1
CDR3: ASSMDSLAGVVLSYNEQF

V: TRBV6-6
length: 18
J: TRBJ2-6
CDR3: ASTRGIAGGPRVGANVLT

V: TRBV4-1
length: 13
J: TRBJ1-6
CDR3: ASSNTGTGNSPLH

V: TRBV6-5
length: 11
J: TRBJ2-3
CDR3: ASMGGMGDTQY

V: TRBV6-2/TRBV6-3
length: 14
J: TRBJ2-3
CDR3: ASSNAPGHRTDTQY

V: TRBV7-8
length: 13
J: TRBJ1-3
CDR3: ASSLGGQSGNTIY

V: TRBV7-9
length: 11
J: TRBJ2-3
CDR3: ASEAGNTDTQY

V: TRBV13
length: 11
J: TRBJ1-5
CDR3: ASSLGVDQPQH

V: TRBV19
length: 13
J: TRBJ1-2
CDR3: ASSIDRGRGPGYT

V: TRBV9
length: 13
J: TRBJ1-1
CDR3: ASSVDRVMNTEAF

V: TRBV13
length: 12
J: TRBJ1-2
CDR3: ASSFQFRTEGYT

V: TRBV30
length: 15
J: TRBJ1-1
CDR3: AWSVRRGRPLDTEAF

V: TRBV19
length: 15
J: TRBJ1-1
CDR3: ASSTRSDRGLRTEAF

V: TRBV11-3
length: 14
J: TRBJ2-1
CDR3: ASSFRSGRLYNEQF

V: TRBV5-3
length: 12
J: TRBJ2-4
CDR3: ARNTLRTGNIQY

V: TRBV29-1
length: 9
J: TRBJ1-1
CDR3: SARRNTEAF

V: TRBV7-2
length: 9
J: TRBJ1-2
CDR3: ASSLRYGYT

V: TRBV29-1
length: 12
J: TRBJ2-7
CDR3: SVTGGGRTYEQY

V: TRBV25-1
length: 15
J: TRBJ2-2
CDR3: ASSEYRREGPGGELF

V: TRBV14
length: 12
J: TRBJ1-2
CDR3: ASSHVSANYGYT

V: TRBV6-1
length: 16
J: TRBJ2-2
CDR3: ASSELGTSGRSTGELF

V: TRBV6-1
length: 12
J: TRBJ2-3
CDR3: ASRGHGGTDTQY

V: TRBV24-1
length: 11
J: TRBJ2-3
CDR3: ATSKSGTDTQY

V: TRBV6-2/TRBV6-3
length: 14
J: TRBJ1-1
CDR3: ASSFPTGGMNTEAF

V: TRBV6-5
length: 13
J: TRBJ1-6
CDR3: ASSSSHTYNSPLH

V: TRBV5-6
length: 11
J: TRBJ2-7
CDR3: ASSSVRSLEQY

V: TRBV27
length: 11
J: TRBJ1-1
CDR3: ASSLSRDTEAF